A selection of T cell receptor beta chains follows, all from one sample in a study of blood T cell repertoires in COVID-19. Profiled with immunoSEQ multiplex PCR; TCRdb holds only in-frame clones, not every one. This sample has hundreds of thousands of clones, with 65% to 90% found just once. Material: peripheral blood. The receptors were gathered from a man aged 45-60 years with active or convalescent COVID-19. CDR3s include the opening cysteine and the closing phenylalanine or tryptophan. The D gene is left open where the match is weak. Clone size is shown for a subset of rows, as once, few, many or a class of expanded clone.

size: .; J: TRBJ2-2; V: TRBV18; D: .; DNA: TGTGCCAGCTCTGCTACAGGGTTCACCGGGGAGCTGTTTTTT; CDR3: CASSATGFTGELFF
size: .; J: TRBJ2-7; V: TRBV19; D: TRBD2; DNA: TGTGCCAGTAGGCTGAGCGGGGGGGAGCAGTACTTC; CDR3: CASRLSGGEQYF
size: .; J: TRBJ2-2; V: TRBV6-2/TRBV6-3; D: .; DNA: TGTGCCAGCAGTTACTACAGGGACACCGGGGAGCTGTTTTTT; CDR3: CASSYYRDTGELFF
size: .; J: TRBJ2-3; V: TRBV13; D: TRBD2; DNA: TGTGCCAGCAGCTCGCCGGGACTAGCGGCAGATACGCAGTATTTT; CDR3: CASSSPGLAADTQYF
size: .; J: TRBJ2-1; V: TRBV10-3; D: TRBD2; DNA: TGTGCCACCTCACTAGCGGGAGGCCCTGAGCAGTTCTTC; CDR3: CATSLAGGPEQFF
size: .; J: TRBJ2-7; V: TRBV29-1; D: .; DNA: TGCAGCGTTCAGAGGGATAACTACGAGCAGTACTTC; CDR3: CSVQRDNYEQYF
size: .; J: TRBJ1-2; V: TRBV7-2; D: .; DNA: TGTGCCAGCAGCTTAGGCGACACTTATGGCTACACCTTC; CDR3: CASSLGDTYGYTF
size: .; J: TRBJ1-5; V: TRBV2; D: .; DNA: TGTGCCAGCAAGGACGGGGTTTGGGGTCAGCCCCAGCATTTT; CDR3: CASKDGVWGQPQHF
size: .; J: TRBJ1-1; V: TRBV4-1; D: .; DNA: TGCGCCAGCAGTCAAGGACTCGGCGTGAGCGGTGTGAACACTGAAGCTTTCTTT; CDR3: CASSQGLGVSGVNTEAFF
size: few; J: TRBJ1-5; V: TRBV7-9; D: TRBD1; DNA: TGTGCCAGCAGTTTAACAGGGGAGGATCAGCCCCAGCATTTT; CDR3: CASSLTGEDQPQHF
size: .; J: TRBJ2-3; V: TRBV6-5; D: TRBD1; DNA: TGTGCCAGCCGGACAGGGATCACAGATACGCAGTATTTT; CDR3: CASRTGITDTQYF